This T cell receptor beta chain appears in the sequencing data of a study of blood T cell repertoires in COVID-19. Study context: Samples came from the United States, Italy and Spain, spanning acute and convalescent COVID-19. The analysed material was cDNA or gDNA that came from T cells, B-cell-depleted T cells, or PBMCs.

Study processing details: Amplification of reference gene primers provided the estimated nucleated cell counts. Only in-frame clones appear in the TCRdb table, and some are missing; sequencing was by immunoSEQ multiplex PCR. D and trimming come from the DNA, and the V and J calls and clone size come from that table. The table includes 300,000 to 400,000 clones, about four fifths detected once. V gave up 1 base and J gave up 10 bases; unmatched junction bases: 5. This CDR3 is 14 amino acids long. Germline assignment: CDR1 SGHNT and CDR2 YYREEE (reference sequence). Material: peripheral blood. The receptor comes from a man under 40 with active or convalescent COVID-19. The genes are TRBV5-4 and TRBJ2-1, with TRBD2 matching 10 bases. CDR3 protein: CASSLSGGAWEQFF. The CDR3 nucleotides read TGTGCCAGCAGCTTGAGCGGGGGGGCCTGGGAGCAGTTCTTC.